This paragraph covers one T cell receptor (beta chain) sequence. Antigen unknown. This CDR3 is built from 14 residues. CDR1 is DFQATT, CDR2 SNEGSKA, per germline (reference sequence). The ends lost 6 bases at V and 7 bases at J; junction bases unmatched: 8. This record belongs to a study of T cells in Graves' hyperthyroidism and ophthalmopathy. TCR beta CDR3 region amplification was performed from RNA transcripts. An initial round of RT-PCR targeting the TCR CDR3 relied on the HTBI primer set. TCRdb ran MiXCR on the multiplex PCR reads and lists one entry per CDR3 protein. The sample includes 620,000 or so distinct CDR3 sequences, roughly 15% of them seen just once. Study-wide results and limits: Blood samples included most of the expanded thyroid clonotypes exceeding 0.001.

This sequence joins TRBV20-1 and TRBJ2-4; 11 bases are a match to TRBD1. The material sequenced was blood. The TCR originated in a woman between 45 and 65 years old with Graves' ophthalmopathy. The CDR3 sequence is CSARTGGFGNIQYF. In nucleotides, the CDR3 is TGCAGTGCGCGGACAGGGGGCTTTGGTAACATTCAGTACTTC.